Presented here are 16 T cell receptor beta chains from one specimen sequenced in a study of blood T cell repertoires in COVID-19. Clones were read by immunoSEQ multiplex PCR, and TCRdb kept only the in-frame ones, dropping some. The data contain about 240,000 clones, around 81% of them singletons. Sequencing was performed on peripheral blood. Source of these receptors: a young man who had recovered from COVID-19.

The V gene is TRBV7-9, the J gene TRBJ1-6; perhaps TRBD1 as D (5 bases). The V and J ends lost 4 bases and 8 bases respectively, with 18 bases between them. CDR3 length equals 16 residues. Germline lookup yields CDR1 SEHNR and CDR2 FQNEAQ (reference sequence). The CDR3 reads CASSYDWGTGDSPLHF. In DNA, the CDR3 is TGTGCCAGCAGCTACGATTGGGGAACAGGCGATTCACCCCTCCACTTT. Variable domain in full (rest from reference TRBV7-9 and TRBJ1-6): DTGVSQNPRHKITKRGQNVTFRCDPISEHNRLYWYRQTLGQGPEFLTYFQNEAQLEKSRLLSDRFSAERPKGSFSTLEIQRTEQGDSAMYLCASSYDWGTGDSPLHFGNGTRLTVT.

In regard to this clone: The junction shows a germline mismatch at one end, possibly a read error. V and J are TRBV12-3 or TRBV12-4 and TRBJ1-2; D is possibly TRBD1 (5 bases). The CDR3 is 12 residues long. DNA for the CDR3: TGTGCCAGCAGTTTACATTTTGGGGCAGAATACTTC. Amino acids: CASSLHFGAEYF.

The chain combines TRBV6-5 with TRBJ1-1, with a possible D match to TRBD1 (5 bases). CDR1 MNHEY and CDR2 SVGAGI come from the germline V gene. This CDR3 region has 15 residues. The V end lost 6 bases, the J end lost 3 bases, and 17 bases lay between the germline ends. CDR3 in DNA: TGTGCCAGCAGACTCTCCAGGGTGGTGGACACTGAAGCTTTCTTT. Its translation is CASRLSRVVDTEAFF.

The V call is TRBV29-1, the J call TRBJ2-3; a possible D gene is TRBD1 (6 bases). The CDR3 runs to 13 residues. V shed 5 bases and J shed 4 bases, with 13 bases lying between them. Germline V lookup: CDR1 SQVTM, CDR2 ANQGSEA. CDR3 bases: TGCAGCGTTCCTGGCAGGGGCGCAGATACGCAGTATTTT. Its protein product is CSVPGRGADTQYF.

This chain links TRBV11-2 with TRBJ1-1; D remains ambiguous. This CDR3 has 15 amino acids. Germline CDR1 is SGHAT and CDR2 is FQNNGV. The germline V and J ends were trimmed by 0 bases and 5 bases, with 13 bases remaining between them. CDR3 amino acids: CASSLDSAGWTEAFF. The CDR3 coding sequence is TGTGCCAGCAGCTTAGATTCGGCGGGTTGGACTGAAGCTTTCTTT.

This chain uses TRBV15 with TRBJ2-3; tentatively, D is TRBD1 (5 bases). The germline V gene encodes CDR1 LNHNV and CDR2 YYDKDF (reference sequence). V lost 4 bases and J lost 3, with 14 bases in between. CDR3 length: 15 amino acids. The CDR3 bases are TGTGCCACCAGCAAGGACGGACAAAGGACAGATACGCAGTATTTT. Encoded protein: CATSKDGQRTDTQYF.

The V call is TRBV7-9, the J call TRBJ2-3, with 11 nucleotides matching TRBD1. Per the germline V gene, CDR1 is SEHNR and CDR2 is FQNEAQ (reference sequence). This CDR3 has 15 residues. The V segment lost 4 bases and the J segment 2 bases; nucleotides outside the gene matches: 2. This chain's CDR3 is CASSSGQGATDTQYF. The CDR3 region has the DNA TGTGCCAGCAGCTCCGGACAGGGGGCCACAGATACGCAGTATTTT. The entire variable domain, with the rest obtained from reference TRBV7-9 and TRBJ2-3, is as follows: DTGVSQNPRHKITKRGQNVTFRCDPISEHNRLYWYRQTLGQGPEFLTYFQNEAQLEKSRLLSDRFSAERPKGSFSTLEIQRTEQGDSAMYLCASSSGQGATDTQYFGPGTRLTVL.

This rearrangement joins TRBV5-1 to TRBJ1-4; the D is unclear. In germline, CDR1 is SGHRS, CDR2 YFSETQ. This CDR3 spans 15 amino acids. Trimming removed 2 bases at V and 2 bases at J, with 10 bases between. The CDR3 DNA reads as TGCGCCAGCAGCTTCTACGGGAACACTAATGAAAAACTGTTTTTT. This gives the protein CASSFYGNTNEKLFF.

This rearrangement joins TRBV7-9 to TRBJ1-4; D remains unclear. Trimming pared 4 bases from V and 11 bases from J, leaving 11 bases between. The CDR3 consists of 12 residues. The V gene's germline CDR1 is SEHNR and CDR2 FQNEAQ (reference sequence). CDR3 nucleotides: TGTGCCAGCAGCTCGACTAGGAGTAAACTGTTTTTT. It encodes CASSSTRSKLFF. The complete variable domain, with remaining parts taken from reference TRBV7-9 and TRBJ1-4, reads DTGVSQNPRHKITKRGQNVTFRCDPISEHNRLYWYRQTLGQGPEFLTYFQNEAQLEKSRLLSDRFSAERPKGSFSTLEIQRTEQGDSAMYLCASSSTRSKLFFGSGTQLSVL.

The chain joins TRBV5-1 to TRBJ2-5; TRBD1 matches 9 bases. CDR3 length equals 17 residues. V trimming: 0 bases; J trimming: 4 bases; junction bases outside the gene matches: 10. Germline assignment: CDR1 SGHRS and CDR2 YFSETQ. The chain's CDR3 is CASSLAGTGPPVETQYF. CDR3 DNA: TGCGCCAGCAGCTTGGCCGGGACAGGGCCCCCTGTAGAGACCCAGTACTTC.

The chain combines TRBV7-6 with TRBJ2-1, with D perhaps TRBD1 (5 bases). V gave up 0 bases and J gave up 0 bases, with 9 bases separating them. Germline V gene lookup returns CDR1 SGHVS and CDR2 FNYEAQ. CDR3 length: 16 residues. Written as DNA, the CDR3 is TGTGCCAGCAGCTTAGCGAAGGACAACTCCTACAATGAGCAGTTCTTC. Protein: CASSLAKDNSYNEQFF.

J is TRBJ2-1 and V is TRBV10-3, with D maybe TRBD2 (5 bases). There are 12 residues in the CDR3. The germline V gene has CDR1 ENHRY and CDR2 SYGVKD. The V end lost 6 bases, the J end lost 5 bases, and 8 bases lay between the germline ends. The CDR3 is CAISGLDNEQFF. The DNA of the CDR3 is TGTGCCATCAGCGGACTCGACAATGAGCAGTTCTTC.

This clone has just a few counts. The chain employs TRBV5-1 and TRBJ1-6, with D perhaps matching TRBD1 (6 bases). The germline V gene encodes CDR1 SGHRS and CDR2 YFSETQ. This CDR3 contains 15 residues. V gave up 1 base and J gave up 7 bases, with 12 bases separating them. DNA for the CDR3: TGCGCCAGCAGCTTGTCGCCAGGGGCAAATTCACCCCTCCACTTT. It is translated as CASSLSPGANSPLHF.

The chain joins TRBV24-1 to TRBJ2-2; 13 bases line up with TRBD2. The CDR3 runs to 17 residues. The junction had 5 bases not matched to a gene; V was cut back by 3 bases and J by 5 bases. Germline loops: CDR1 KGHDR, CDR2 SFDVKD. The DNA of the CDR3 is TGTGCCACCAGTGATCACCTGACTAGCGGGGGGACCGGGGAGCTGTTTTTT. This translates into CATSDHLTSGGTGELFF.

The rearrangement joins TRBV5-4 to TRBJ2-1; TRBD2 matches at 10 bases. The CDR3 runs to 17 residues. V was clipped by 4 bases and J by 0 bases; unmatched bases: 7. Germline values: CDR1 SGHNT, CDR2 YYREEE (reference sequence). DNA of the CDR3: TGTGCCAGCAGCAACCCTAGCGGGGGAAGCTCCTACAATGAGCAGTTCTTC. This codes for CASSNPSGGSSYNEQFF.

The chain combines TRBV28 with TRBJ2-2, with 7 bases lining up with TRBD2. Germline V gives CDR1 MDHEN, CDR2 SYDVKM. Losses at the gene ends were 5 bases for V and 0 bases for J; bases not matched to a gene: 21. This CDR3 is built from 21 residues. In DNA form, the CDR3 reads TGTGCCAGCAGTGAGAGTCCCGGTAGGGGCGGGGGTCGCACGAACACCGGGGAGCTGTTTTTT. It encodes CASSESPGRGGGRTNTGELFF.